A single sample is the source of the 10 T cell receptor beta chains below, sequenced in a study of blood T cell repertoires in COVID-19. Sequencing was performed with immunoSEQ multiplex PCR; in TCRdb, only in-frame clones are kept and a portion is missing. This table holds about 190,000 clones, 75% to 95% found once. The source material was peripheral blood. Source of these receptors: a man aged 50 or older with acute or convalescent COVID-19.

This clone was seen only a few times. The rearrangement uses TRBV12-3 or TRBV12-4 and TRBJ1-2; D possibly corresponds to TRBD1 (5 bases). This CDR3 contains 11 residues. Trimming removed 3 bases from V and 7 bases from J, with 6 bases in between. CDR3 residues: CASSFGGGYTF. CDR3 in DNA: TGTGCCAGCAGTTTCGGGGGTGGCTACACCTTC.

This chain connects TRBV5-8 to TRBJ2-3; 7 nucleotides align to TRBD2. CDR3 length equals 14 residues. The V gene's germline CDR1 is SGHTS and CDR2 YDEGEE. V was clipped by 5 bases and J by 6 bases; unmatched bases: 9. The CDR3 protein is CASSLRGSPDTQYF. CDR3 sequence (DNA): TGTGCCAGCAGTCTTCGCGGGAGTCCCGATACGCAGTATTTT.

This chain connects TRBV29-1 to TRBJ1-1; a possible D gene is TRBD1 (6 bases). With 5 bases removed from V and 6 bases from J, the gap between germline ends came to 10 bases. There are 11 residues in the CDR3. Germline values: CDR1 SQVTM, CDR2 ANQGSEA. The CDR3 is CSVSGGSEAFF. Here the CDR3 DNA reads TGCAGCGTTTCGGGGGGCTCTGAAGCTTTCTTT.

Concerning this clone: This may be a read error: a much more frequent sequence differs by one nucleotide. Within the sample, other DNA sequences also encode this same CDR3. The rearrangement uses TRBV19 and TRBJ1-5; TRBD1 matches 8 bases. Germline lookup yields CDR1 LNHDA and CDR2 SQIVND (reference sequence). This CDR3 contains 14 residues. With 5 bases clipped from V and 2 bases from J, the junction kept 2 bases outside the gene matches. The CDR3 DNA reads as TGTGCCAGTAGTGGGACAGGTGGCAATCAGCCCCAGCATTTT. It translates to CASSGTGGNQPQHF. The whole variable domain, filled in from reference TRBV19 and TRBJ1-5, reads DGGITQSPKYLFRKEGQNVTLSCEQNLNHDAMYWYRQDPGQGLRLIYYSQIVNDFQKGDIAEGYSVSREKKESFPLTVTSAQKNPTAFYLCASSGTGGNQPQHFGDGTRLSIL.

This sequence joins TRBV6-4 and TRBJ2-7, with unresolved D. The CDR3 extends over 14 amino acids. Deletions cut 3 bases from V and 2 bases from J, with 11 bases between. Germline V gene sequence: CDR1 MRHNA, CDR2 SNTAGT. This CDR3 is CASSDSDKPYEQYF. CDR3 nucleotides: TGTGCCAGCAGTGATTCAGACAAGCCCTACGAGCAGTACTTC.

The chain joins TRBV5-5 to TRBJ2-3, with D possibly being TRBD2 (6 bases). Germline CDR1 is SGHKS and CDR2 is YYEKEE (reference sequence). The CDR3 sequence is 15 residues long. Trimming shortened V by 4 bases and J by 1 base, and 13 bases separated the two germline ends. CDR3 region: CASSTGPGGTDTQYF. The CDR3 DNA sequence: TGTGCCAGCAGCACCGGACCGGGGGGCACAGATACGCAGTATTTT.

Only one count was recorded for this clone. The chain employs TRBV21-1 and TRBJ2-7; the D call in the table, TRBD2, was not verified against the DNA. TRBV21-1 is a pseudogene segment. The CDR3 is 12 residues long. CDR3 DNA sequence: TGTGCCAGCAATTCGCGGGAGTATGAGCAGTACTTC. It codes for CASNSREYEQYF.

The CDR3 region has the DNA TGTGCCAGCAGCTTCAGGACAGTCAATAATTCACCCCTCCACTTT. Translating gives CASSFRTVNNSPLHF. This chain links TRBV11-2 with TRBJ1-6; D might be TRBD1 (6 bases). The germline gives CDR1 SGHAT, CDR2 FQNNGV. Trimming took 3 bases from V and 5 from J, leaving 11 bases between them. CDR3 size: 15 residues.

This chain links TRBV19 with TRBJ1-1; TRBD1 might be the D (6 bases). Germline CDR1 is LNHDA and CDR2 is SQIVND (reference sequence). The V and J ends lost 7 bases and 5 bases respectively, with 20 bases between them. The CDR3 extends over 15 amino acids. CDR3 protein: CASTLGPQGRTEAFF. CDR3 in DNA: TGTGCCAGTACCCTAGGCCCACAGGGTAGGACTGAAGCTTTCTTT.

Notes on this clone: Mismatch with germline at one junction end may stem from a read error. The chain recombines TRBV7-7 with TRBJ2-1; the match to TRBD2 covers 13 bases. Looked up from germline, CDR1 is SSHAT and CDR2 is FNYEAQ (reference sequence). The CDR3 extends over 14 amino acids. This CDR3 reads CASSLGTSGNQQFF. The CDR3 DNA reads TGTGCTAGCAGCCTCGGGACTAGCGGGAACCAGCAGTTCTTC.